The present T cell receptor (beta chain) was sequenced within a study of post-analysis software for immune sequencing data (dated by TCRdb to about 2015). About the study as a whole: Recorded disease courses included relapsing-remitting, secondary progressive and progressive-relapsing multiple sclerosis, with some patients lacking subtype annotation. The patient repertoires were compared against approximately eleven previously published healthy control repertoires obtained from donors aged about 6 to 27 years. A subset of samples was prepared in parallel using single-end sample barcoding, then pooled and co-amplified after Illumina adapter ligation. Broader findings and caveats from the paper: When samples were clustered directly using the F measure, samples prepared in the same batch co-clustered strongly, which prompted a batch-effect correction. Significantly lower normalized Chao1 diversity was found in multiple sclerosis patients than in controls, suggesting substantial peripheral T-cell clonal expansion. Significantly higher frequencies in patients than in controls were found for several TRBV segments, including TRBV5-6, TRBV5-1 and TRBV20-1. The control group was slightly older than the multiple sclerosis patient group.

With regard to this clonotype: The antigen it binds to is not known. Qualities for individual bases were not recorded, and no much larger clone is one base off.

The library was built by means of PCR. Sequencing used an Illumina HiSeq 2500. To reduce PCR and sequencing biases, unique molecular identifiers were incorporated into the TCR beta cDNA libraries. Approximately 500,000 cDNA molecules were obtained for every 1 to 10 million input T cells, so each molecule roughly corresponded to one T cell. The patient libraries were prepared and sequenced using the same protocol as the earlier healthy control dataset. Samples belonging to the same batch were prepared together, multiplexed and sequenced on a shared HiSeq lane. The published analysis was carried out like this. MIGEC handled the raw barcoded reads, throwing out single-read molecular identifier groups before consensus assembly and CDR3 extraction. Clonotype tables were post-analysed with VDJtools, and diversity was normalized by down-sampling all datasets to the smallest sample size. In repertoire overlap clustering, CDR3 amino acid sequences, but not nucleotide sequences, were matched to correct batch-related cross-sample contamination. TCRdb cleaned the public reads at Q25 with fastp, built clones with MiXCR and kept in-frame beta chains. Records with the same CDR3 protein are collapsed into one entry carrying the most frequent genes and DNA. The V and J calls reflect TCRdb's pipeline rather than the authors' work. The sample table holds 150,000 to 200,000 distinct CDR3 sequences, of which 30% to 45% were seen once. The ten largest make up 25% to 30% of the sample.

The germline V gene (reference sequence) specifies LNHNV as CDR1 and YYDKDF as CDR2. Trimming costs V 4 bases and J 2 bases, and their ends lie 13 bases apart. Measured from the cysteine to the phenylalanine, the CDR3 is 15 residues long. Only the CDR3 DNA stays, 45 bases, in frame from base 1. The intended sense of this specimen's time point label: second blood draw from one MS patient after hematopoietic stem cell transplantation. To demonstrate the VDJtools post-analysis software, TCR beta repertoires were profiled from the peripheral blood of roughly 14 young patients with multiple sclerosis. The patients with multiple sclerosis were children and adolescents between roughly 6 and 15 years of age.

This receptor was taken from a girl aged 10 to 17 with multiple sclerosis. Donor details come from another sample of the same person, matched by shared clones. This material consisted of blood, taken after autologous hematopoietic stem cell transplantation. The chain links TRBV15 with TRBJ2-3; a confident D gene designation cannot be given. CDR3 loop: CATSTGPTVTDTQYF. The DNA sequence is given as TGTGCCACCAGCACCGGCCCGACGGTCACAGATACGCAGTATTTT.